This T cell receptor beta chain is from a study of CD4+ T cells in melanoma. Study-level points and caveats: Diverse differentiation states were reported for melanoma neoantigen-specific CD4+ T cells. A reported correlation linked neoantigen-specific CD4+ T cells to CD8+, macrophage and B cell function.

With regard to this clone: The antigen remains undetermined.

Generated by immunoSEQ multiplex PCR, the TCRdb table keeps only in-frame clones and is missing some. Of 13,000 to 15,000 clones listed, just over 70% are singletons. This CDR3 has 14 amino acids. In germline, CDR1 is ENHRY, CDR2 SYGVKD. Deletions cut 8 bases from V and 10 bases from J, with 21 bases between. The sequenced sample consisted of cells from a culture (not recorded whether cultured in vitro). The chain couples TRBV10-3 to TRBJ1-5; the D gene is possibly TRBD1 (6 bases). The clonotype comes from a human donor with melanoma. The CDR3 sequence is CAIAAVQGVDPQHF. The DNA of the CDR3 is TGTGCCATCGCCGCGGTACAGGGAGTGGATCCCCAGCATTTT.